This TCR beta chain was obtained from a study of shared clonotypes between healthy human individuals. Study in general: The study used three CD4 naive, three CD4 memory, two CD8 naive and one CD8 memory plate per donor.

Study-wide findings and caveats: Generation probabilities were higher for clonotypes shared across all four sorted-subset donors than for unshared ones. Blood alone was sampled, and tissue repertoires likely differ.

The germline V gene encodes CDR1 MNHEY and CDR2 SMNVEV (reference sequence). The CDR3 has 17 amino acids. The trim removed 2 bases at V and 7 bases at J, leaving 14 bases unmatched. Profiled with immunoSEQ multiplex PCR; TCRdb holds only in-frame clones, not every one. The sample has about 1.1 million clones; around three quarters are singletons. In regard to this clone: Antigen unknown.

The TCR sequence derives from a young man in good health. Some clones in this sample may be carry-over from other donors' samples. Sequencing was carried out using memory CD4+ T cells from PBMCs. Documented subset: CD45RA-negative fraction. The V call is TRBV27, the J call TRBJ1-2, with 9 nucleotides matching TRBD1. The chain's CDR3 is CASSLHRSPTGGGGYTF. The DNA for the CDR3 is TGTGCCAGCAGTTTACACCGGTCCCCTACAGGGGGCGGTGGCTACACCTTC.